The 13 T cell receptor beta chains below come from one sample, sequenced in a study of Graves' ophthalmopathy and Graves' hyperthyroidism. The authors amplified TCR beta CDR3 regions, and they did so from RNA transcripts for repertoire sequencing. Investigators did first-round RT-PCR with HTBI primers, then second-round multiplex PCR. In TCRdb, the multiplex PCR reads were re-called with MiXCR into one record per CDR3 protein. The table records 450,000 to 600,000 distinct CDR3 sequences, 39% of them present only once. Sequences were obtained from peripheral blood or thyroid tissue (not recorded which). The source of these receptors is an adult man with Graves' hyperthyroidism.

CDR3: CAGSETGRTEKLFF. CDR3 coding DNA: TGTGCCGGCAGTGAGACCGGTAGGACTGAAAAACTGTTTTTT. This sequence joins TRBV10-3 and TRBJ1-4; D not resolved. This CDR3 contains 14 residues. The V end lost 11 bases, the J end lost 7 bases, and 20 bases lay between the germline ends. The V gene's germline CDR1 is ENHRY and CDR2 SYGVKD.

The J gene is TRBJ2-7, the V gene TRBV20-1; tentative D call: TRBD1 (5 bases). Germline values: CDR1 DFQATT, CDR2 SNEGSKA (reference sequence). CDR3 length: 12 residues. V was trimmed by 6 bases and J by 2 bases, leaving 11 bases between them. The DNA for the CDR3 is TGCAGTGCGACAGTAAAAACCTACGAGCAGTACTTC. It encodes CSATVKTYEQYF.

This clonotype showed up many times. V gene TRBV10-3 combines with J gene TRBJ1-1; weak D call: TRBD1 (5 bases). Per germline, CDR1 ENHRY and CDR2 SYGVKD. This CDR3 comprises 14 residues. V dropped 7 bases and J dropped 1 base, with 13 bases sitting between them. The DNA for the CDR3 is TGTGCCATCACCGGGGGGAACGGGAACACTGAAGCTTTCTTT. Its translation: CAITGGNGNTEAFF.

The CDR3 nucleotides are TGTGCCAGCAGCCAAGATGTCCGGGGGGAGCAGTTCTTC. Translation gives CASSQDVRGEQFF. V and J are TRBV4-2 and TRBJ2-1; perhaps TRBD2 as D (6 bases). Germline CDR1 reads LGHNA; CDR2 reads YNFKEQ. CDR3 length: 13 residues. V shed 0 bases and J shed 10 bases, with 10 bases lying between them.

In its sample, this clonotype was seen many times. The V gene is TRBV20-1, the J gene TRBJ1-2, with D hard to call. Germline V gives CDR1 DFQATT, CDR2 SNEGSKA (reference sequence). CDR3 length: 13 residues. Trimming shortened V by 4 bases and J by 1 base, and 10 bases separated the two germline ends. The CDR3 spells CSAIRAYNYGYTF. In DNA, the CDR3 is TGCAGTGCTATAAGGGCCTATAACTATGGCTACACCTTC.

This clonotype was observed many times. The genes are TRBV12-3 or TRBV12-4 and TRBJ1-1; D unclear. The CDR3 runs to 14 residues. Trimming removed 3 bases from V and 1 base from J, with 9 bases in between. CDR3 coding DNA: TGTGCCAGCAGTTTTGCGGGGAAGAACACTGAAGCTTTCTTT. Its protein is CASSFAGKNTEAFF.

As for this clonotype: The junction differs from germline at one of its ends, possibly a read error. This sequence joins TRBV7-9 and TRBJ2-7; no reliable D call. Germline-derived CDR1 and CDR2 are SEHNR and FQNEAQ (reference sequence). The CDR3 runs 17 residues. The CDR3: CASSQGPGLTFLWEQYF. CDR3 in DNA: TGCGCCAGCAGCCAAGGCCCGGGTTTGACATTTCTTTGGGAGCAGTACTTC. Supplemented by reference TRBV7-9 and TRBJ2-7, the full variable domain reads DTGVSQNPRHKITKRGQNVTFRCDPISEHNRLYWYRQTLGQGPEFLTYFQNEAQLEKSRLLSDRFSAERPKGSFSTLEIQRTEQGDSAMYLCASSQGPGLTFLWEQYFGPGTRLTVT.

This clonotype showed up just a few times. This chain uses TRBV7-8 with TRBJ2-7; D is possibly TRBD1 (5 bases). The CDR3 consists of 13 residues. Germline-derived CDR1 and CDR2 are SGHVS and FQNEAQ. Trimming removed 1 base from V and 4 bases from J, with 8 bases in between. The CDR3 spells CASSLGGQYEQYF. DNA of the CDR3: TGTGCCAGCAGCTTAGGGGGCCAGTACGAGCAGTACTTC.

This clonotype was detected ten times or more. The J gene is TRBJ1-5, the V gene TRBV12-3 or TRBV12-4; 8 nucleotides line up with TRBD1. The CDR3 is 15 amino acids. V was clipped by 6 bases and J by 6 bases; unmatched bases: 10. The CDR3 DNA reads as TGTGCCAGCAGAGCGACAGGGGCGGCGGTTCAGCCCCAGCATTTT. Protein: CASRATGAAVQPQHF.

This clonotype has at least ten counts. This sequence joins TRBV5-1 and TRBJ2-6; TRBD1 matches 7 bases. The V segment lost 4 bases and the J segment 4 bases; nucleotides outside the gene matches: 8. The V gene's germline CDR1 is SGHRS and CDR2 YFSETQ. The CDR3 loop spans 16 amino acids. DNA for the CDR3: TGCGCCAGCAGCAGGGGGCAATGGGCCGGGGCCAACGTCCTGACTTTC. Its protein is CASSRGQWAGANVLTF.

This clonotype showed up many times. The chain carries TRBV19 and TRBJ2-2; TRBD1 matches at 8 bases. V shed 4 bases and J 1 base; nucleotides not matched to a gene: 8. Germline V gene data show CDR1 as LNHDA and CDR2 as SQIVND (reference sequence). The CDR3 covers 17 residues. The CDR3 nucleotides are TGTGCCAGTAGTAAGGCCTTCGGGACAGGGAACACCGGGGAGCTGTTTTTT. Its protein is CASSKAFGTGNTGELFF.

The chain links TRBV20-1 to TRBJ2-7; D possibly matches TRBD1 or TRBD2 (5 bases each). Germline CDR1 DFQATT, CDR2 SNEGSKA (reference sequence). Trimming shortened V by 5 bases and J by 0 bases, and 23 bases separated the two germline ends. The CDR3 spans 17 residues. The CDR3 nucleotides are TGCAGTGCTCTTCACCTCTTTAGCGCAGGGAGCTCCTACGAGCAGTACTTC. It yields the protein CSALHLFSAGSSYEQYF.

In its sample, this clonotype was seen many times. The J gene is TRBJ1-4, the V gene TRBV20-1; perhaps TRBD1 as D (5 bases). The V end lost 6 bases, the J end lost 3 bases, and 14 bases lay between the germline ends. This CDR3 contains 14 residues. CDR1 and CDR2 from the germline V gene are DFQATT and SNEGSKA (reference sequence). This chain's CDR3 is CSAPGGAANEKLFF. CDR3 DNA: TGCAGTGCCCCAGGCGGGGCGGCTAATGAAAAACTGTTTTTT.